One sample yielded the 32 T cell receptor beta chains listed below, sequenced in a study of CD8 T cells in Susac syndrome. A quantity of 0.5 to 1 ug RNA underwent reverse transcription using random hexamers. TCRdb reprocessed the immunoSEQ multiplex PCR reads with MiXCR, giving one entry per CDR3 protein. The data contain more than 70,000 distinct CDR3 sequences, about 93% of them singletons. Sequenced: CD8+ T cells from PBMCs. The receptors here all came from a human donor in good health.

This chain joins TRBV12-5 and TRBJ1-6; D is unresolved. This CDR3 spans 17 amino acids. V was cut by 3 bases and J by 0 bases, with 12 bases left in between. Germline CDR1 is LGHNT and CDR2 is FRNRAP. The CDR3 region has the DNA TGTGCTAGTGGTTTCAGCAGTTCGAGCTCCTATAATTCACCCCTCCACTTT. It is translated as CASGFSSSSSYNSPLHF. The complete variable domain, with remaining parts taken from reference TRBV12-5 and TRBJ1-6, reads DARVTQTPRHKVTEMGQEVTMRCQPILGHNTVFWYRQTMMQGLELLAYFRNRAPLDDSGMPKDRFSAEMPDATLATLKIQPSEPRDSAVYFCASGFSSSSSYNSPLHFGNGTRLTVT.

This rearrangement joins TRBV6-5 to TRBJ2-7; D is tentatively TRBD1 or TRBD2 (5 bases each). The CDR3 length is 16 residues. Looked up from germline, CDR1 is MNHEY and CDR2 is SVGAGI. Trimming removed 0 bases at V and 7 bases at J, with 19 bases between. CDR3 residues: CASSYSVGESSLEQYF. For the CDR3, the DNA is TGTGCCAGCAGTTACTCGGTGGGGGAAAGCAGTTTAGAGCAGTACTTC.

This rearrangement joins TRBV20-1 to TRBJ2-5, with D possibly being TRBD1 (6 bases). Per the germline V gene, CDR1 is DFQATT and CDR2 is SNEGSKA (reference sequence). The V gene lost 0 bases and the J gene lost 1 base, with 9 bases spanning the gap. The CDR3 is 14 residues long. In nucleotides, the CDR3 is TGCAGTGCTAGAGATGGGGGCCCCCAAGAGACCCAGTACTTC. Its translation: CSARDGGPQETQYF.

This clonotype was counted only a few times. This rearrangement joins TRBV12-3 or TRBV12-4 to TRBJ1-5; TRBD1 is a possible D gene (6 bases). V was trimmed by 3 bases and J by 6 bases, leaving 9 bases between them. The CDR3 is made up of 13 amino acids. In DNA form, the CDR3 reads TGTGCCAGCAGTTTGGGGGGGGCTCAGCCCCAGCATTTT. Its protein product is CASSLGGAQPQHF.

This chain uses TRBV3-1 with TRBJ2-7; 7 bases line up with TRBD2. V shed 0 bases and J 4 bases; nucleotides not matched to a gene: 9. This CDR3 contains 16 residues. CDR1 and CDR2 from the germline V gene are LGHDT and YNNKEL (reference sequence). The CDR3 loop is CASSQDVAGFDYEQYF. Here the CDR3 DNA reads TGTGCCAGCAGCCAAGATGTAGCGGGTTTCGATTACGAGCAGTACTTC.

V is TRBV7-6 and J is TRBJ2-7; unclear D gene. CDR1 is SGHVS and CDR2 is FNYEAQ in the germline V gene. The V end was cut by 5 bases, the J end by 0 bases, with 8 bases between. The CDR3 is 13 amino acids. CDR3 bases: TGTGCCAGCAGCCATTCGGACTCCTACGAGCAGTACTTC. Encoded protein: CASSHSDSYEQYF.

This chain connects TRBV9 to TRBJ1-5, with D maybe TRBD1 (5 bases). Trimming removed 0 bases from V and 7 bases from J, with 8 bases in between. The CDR3 spans 13 residues. Germline lookup yields CDR1 SGDLS and CDR2 YYNGEE. The CDR3: CASSVGGIQPQHF. The CDR3 bases are TGTGCCAGCAGCGTAGGGGGGATACAGCCCCAGCATTTT. Full variable domain (outside the CDR3, taken from reference TRBV9 and TRBJ1-5): DSGVTQTPKHLITATGQRVTLRCSPRSGDLSVYWYQQSLDQGLQFLIQYYNGEERAKGNILERFSAQQFPDLHSELNLSSLELGDSALYFCASSVGGIQPQHFGDGTRLSIL.

The rearrangement links TRBV20-1 to TRBJ2-7; maybe TRBD1 (6 bases). This CDR3 contains 17 residues. Per germline, CDR1 DFQATT and CDR2 SNEGSKA (reference sequence). V was clipped by 2 bases and J by 0 bases, with 20 bases between them. The CDR3 is CSARRVDRSDSSYEQYF. Here the CDR3 DNA reads TGCAGTGCTAGAAGAGTCGACAGGTCGGACAGCTCCTACGAGCAGTACTTC.

The chain has TRBV4-1 and TRBJ2-7, with D perhaps given as TRBD1 or TRBD2 (5 bases each). V was cut by 1 base and J by 9 bases, with 16 bases left in between. This CDR3 contains 14 residues. Germline CDR1 is MGHRA and CDR2 is YSYEKL. CDR3 DNA: TGCGCCAGCAGCCAAGTCTTTGTGGGGGATCCGCAGTACTTC. This encodes CASSQVFVGDPQYF.

The chain is built from TRBV12-3 or TRBV12-4 and TRBJ2-4, with D perhaps matching TRBD1 (7 bases). The CDR3 length is 13 residues. The V and J ends lost 7 bases and 4 bases respectively, with 11 bases between them. The CDR3 spells CASTSGGKNIQYF. CDR3 nucleotide sequence: TGTGCCAGCACATCAGGGGGGAAAAACATTCAGTACTTC.

J is TRBJ2-5 and V is TRBV3-1; D assignment may be TRBD1 or TRBD2 (5 bases each). There are 14 residues in the CDR3. V was pared by 2 bases and J by 5 bases, with 12 bases between. Germline lookup yields CDR1 LGHDT and CDR2 YNNKEL (reference sequence). In DNA, the CDR3 is TGTGCCAGCAGCCAAACTAGGGGCGGGGAGACCCAGTACTTC. Its translation is CASSQTRGGETQYF.

The chain employs TRBV3-1 and TRBJ1-2; D might be TRBD1 (6 bases). The CDR3 covers 16 residues. V was cut by 0 bases and J by 4 bases, with 15 bases left in between. Per the germline V gene, CDR1 is LGHDT and CDR2 is YNNKEL (reference sequence). The CDR3 DNA reads as TGTGCCAGCAGCCAAGAAGCACAGGACAGCAGCTATGGCTACACCTTC. It specifies CASSQEAQDSSYGYTF.

The chain couples TRBV30 to TRBJ2-5, with D uncertain. The V gene's germline CDR1 is GTSNPN and CDR2 SVGIG (reference sequence). Trimming stripped 1 base from V and 0 bases from J, with 6 bases between. The CDR3 has 13 residues. The CDR3 region has the DNA TGTGCCTGGAGTGAGGGCTACCAAGAGACCCAGTACTTC. Amino acid sequence: CAWSEGYQETQYF. Variable domain in full (rest from reference TRBV30 and TRBJ2-5): SQTIHQWPATLVQPVGSPLSLECTVEGTSNPNLYWYRQAAGRGLQLLFYSVGIGQISSEVPQNLSASRPQDRQFILSSKKLLLSDSGFYLCAWSEGYQETQYFGPGTRLLVL.

The chain has TRBV27 and TRBJ1-4, with D unresolved. The CDR3 consists of 15 residues. Trimming took off 6 bases at V and 8 bases at J, with 19 bases between the two ends. Germline CDR1 reads MNHEY; CDR2 reads SMNVEV (reference sequence). For the CDR3, the DNA is TGTGCCAGCAGCCTTTTGCCGGGGAGGAGGGAAAAACTGTTTTTT. This gives the protein CASSLLPGRREKLFF.

The chain couples TRBV12-3 or TRBV12-4 to TRBJ2-5; weak D call: TRBD1 (5 bases). The CDR3 runs to 14 residues. The V and J ends lost 3 bases and 2 bases respectively, with 10 bases between them. The CDR3 here is CASSFAREQETQYF. The CDR3 DNA reads as TGTGCCAGCAGTTTTGCCAGGGAACAAGAGACCCAGTACTTC.

This clonotype was observed a single time. The chain employs TRBV2 and TRBJ2-1; the D is unclear. The V gene's germline CDR1 is SNHLY and CDR2 FYNNEI. Between the trimmed V and J ends, which lost 5 bases and 9 bases, there was a span of 8 bases. This CDR3 comprises 11 residues. CDR3: CASSKFLEQFF. The DNA of the CDR3 is TGTGCCAGCAGTAAGTTCCTTGAGCAGTTCTTC.

The count of this clonotype is one. The chain employs TRBV13 and TRBJ2-7; a possible D gene is TRBD2 (7 bases). The germline V gene encodes CDR1 PRHDT and CDR2 FYEKMQ (reference sequence). This CDR3 comprises 16 residues. V lost 0 bases to trimming and J lost 2 bases, with 14 bases between them. The CDR3 DNA follows: TGTGCCAGCAGCTTAGGTGACGGGGGGCCGACCTACGAGCAGTACTTC. This encodes CASSLGDGGPTYEQYF.

This chain links TRBV15 with TRBJ2-3; D is uncertain. The germline CDR1 and CDR2 sequences are LNHNV and YYDKDF (reference sequence). Trimming cost V 1 base and J 2 bases, with 10 bases left between them. CDR3 length: 15 amino acids. CDR3 bases: TGTGCCACCAGCAGAGGCCCATTTAACACAGATACGCAGTATTTT. Amino acids: CATSRGPFNTDTQYF.

The chain joins TRBV5-6 to TRBJ2-7; D uncertain. This CDR3 is built from 14 residues. Trimming removed 0 bases from V and 2 bases from J, with 9 bases in between. Germline assignment: CDR1 SGHDT and CDR2 YYEEEE. CDR3 protein: CASSLVPGTYEQYF. The DNA of the CDR3 is TGTGCCAGCAGCTTGGTCCCAGGCACCTACGAGCAGTACTTC.

The chain couples TRBV29-1 to TRBJ2-1, with D perhaps matching TRBD1 or TRBD2 (6 bases each). V lost 7 bases and J 7 bases, leaving 17 bases between the germline ends. Germline loops: CDR1 SQVTM, CDR2 ANQGSEA. The CDR3 sequence is 13 residues long. This chain's CDR3 is CSAGGGLGNEQFF. CDR3 DNA: TGCAGCGCCGGGGGCGGCCTAGGGAATGAGCAGTTCTTC.

The chain recombines TRBV10-3 with TRBJ2-7; possible D gene TRBD2, 6 bases. The V gene's germline CDR1 is ENHRY and CDR2 SYGVKD. V was shortened by 4 bases and J by 4 bases, with 11 bases between the two germline ends. The CDR3 contains 13 residues. The CDR3 is CAISGGDRYEQYF. The CDR3 DNA follows: TGTGCCATCAGTGGGGGGGATCGATACGAGCAGTACTTC.

The CDR3 protein is CASSQSSGGPHTGELFF. CDR3 coding DNA: TGCGCCAGCAGCCAAAGTTCGGGGGGGCCTCACACCGGGGAGCTGTTTTTT. The chain carries TRBV4-1 and TRBJ2-2, with 8 nucleotides matching TRBD2. Germline lookup yields CDR1 MGHRA and CDR2 YSYEKL. With V trimmed by 2 bases and J by 3 bases, 8 bases remained unmatched. The CDR3 sequence is 17 residues long.

V gene TRBV29-1 combines with J gene TRBJ1-1; tentatively, D is TRBD1 (6 bases). CDR3 length: 15 amino acids. Germline-derived CDR1 and CDR2 are SQVTM and ANQGSEA. Trimming took 6 bases from V and 1 from J, leaving 18 bases between them. The CDR3 loop is CSVALAGGPNTEAFF. The CDR3 bases are TGCAGCGTGGCCCTGGCTGGGGGGCCGAACACTGAAGCTTTCTTT.

The chain combines TRBV9 with TRBJ2-5, with a possible D match to TRBD1 (6 bases). The CDR3 is 14 residues long. V gave up 4 bases and J gave up 4 bases, with 14 bases separating them. Germline CDR1 reads SGDLS; CDR2 reads YYNGEE. The chain's CDR3 is CASSHGGRGETQYF. The DNA for the CDR3 is TGTGCCAGCAGCCATGGGGGCAGGGGAGAGACCCAGTACTTC.

The chain employs TRBV5-1 and TRBJ1-2, with TRBD1 matching 9 bases. The CDR3 is 13 amino acids. V was pared by 1 base and J by 6 bases, with 1 base of the junction left unmatched. Germline loops: CDR1 SGHRS, CDR2 YFSETQ. CDR3 coding DNA: TGCGCCAGCAGCTTGACAGGGGGCGATGGCTACACCTTC. The encoded protein is CASSLTGGDGYTF.

This sequence joins TRBV2 and TRBJ2-3; 9 nucleotides match TRBD2. This CDR3 has 15 amino acids. From germline, CDR1 is SNHLY and CDR2 FYNNEI. V shed 8 bases and J 2 bases; nucleotides not matched to a gene: 8. The DNA of the CDR3 is TGTGCCAGCCCTAGCGGGGTCACAAACACAGATACGCAGTATTTT. Encoded protein: CASPSGVTNTDTQYF.

The gene calls are TRBV5-4 and TRBJ2-5; 7 bases line up with TRBD1. This CDR3 has 14 amino acids. Trimming took 5 bases from V and 5 from J; bases not matched to a gene: 9. Looked up from germline, CDR1 is SGHNT and CDR2 is YYREEE (reference sequence). The CDR3 spells CASRVGGLGETQYF. The CDR3, as DNA: TGTGCCAGCAGGGTAGGGGGCCTCGGGGAGACCCAGTACTTC.

This sequence joins TRBV7-8 and TRBJ1-5; tentative D call: TRBD1 (5 bases). This CDR3 is 16 amino acids long. Trimming left V 5 bases short and J 2 bases short, with 16 bases between. The germline CDR1 and CDR2 sequences are SGHVS and FQNEAQ. The CDR3 sequence is CASSLLRGEGNQPQHF. In DNA form, the CDR3 reads TGTGCCAGCAGCCTCCTCCGAGGGGAAGGCAATCAGCCCCAGCATTTT. Looking up the rest from reference TRBV7-8 and TRBJ1-5 gives the full variable domain: GAGVSQSPRYKVAKRGQDVALRCDPISGHVSLFWYQQALGQGPEFLTYFQNEAQLDKSGLPSDRFFAERPEGSVSTLKIQRTQQEDSAVYLCASSLLRGEGNQPQHFGDGTRLSIL.

V usage is TRBV7-9 and J usage is TRBJ2-1, with 10 bases lining up with TRBD2. There are 14 residues in the CDR3. Per the germline V gene, CDR1 is SEHNR and CDR2 is FQNEAQ (reference sequence). J was trimmed by 8 bases and V by 5 bases; bases with no gene match: 6. CDR3 in amino acids: CASSGGLAIYEQFF. In DNA, the CDR3 is TGTGCCAGCAGCGGGGGACTAGCGATCTATGAGCAGTTCTTC.

The chain couples TRBV27 to TRBJ2-7; 7 bases align to TRBD1. The germline V gene encodes CDR1 MNHEY and CDR2 SMNVEV (reference sequence). This CDR3 region has 14 residues. J gave up 2 bases and V 6 bases, and 7 bases lay outside the gene matches. The CDR3 DNA is TGTGCCAGCAGCCCGACGGGACAGCCCTACGAGCAGTACTTC. Its translation: CASSPTGQPYEQYF.

V gene TRBV7-9 combines with J gene TRBJ2-1; 10 positions agree with TRBD2. CDR1 is SEHNR, CDR2 FQNEAQ, per germline (reference sequence). The CDR3 is made up of 17 amino acids. The V segment lost 5 bases and the J segment 7 bases; nucleotides outside the gene matches: 14. The CDR3 loop is CASSPPTLAGEANEQFF. The CDR3 nucleotides read TGTGCCAGCAGCCCACCAACTCTAGCGGGGGAGGCGAATGAGCAGTTCTTC.

Here the CDR3 reads CASSPPAGLGAFF. The CDR3 DNA sequence: TGTGCCAGCTCACCACCCGCGGGTTTAGGAGCTTTCTTT. The chain couples TRBV18 to TRBJ1-1; D is undetermined. CDR1 and CDR2 from the germline V gene are KGHSH and LQKENI. Deletions cut 0 bases from V and 10 bases from J, with 12 bases between. The CDR3 runs to 13 residues.